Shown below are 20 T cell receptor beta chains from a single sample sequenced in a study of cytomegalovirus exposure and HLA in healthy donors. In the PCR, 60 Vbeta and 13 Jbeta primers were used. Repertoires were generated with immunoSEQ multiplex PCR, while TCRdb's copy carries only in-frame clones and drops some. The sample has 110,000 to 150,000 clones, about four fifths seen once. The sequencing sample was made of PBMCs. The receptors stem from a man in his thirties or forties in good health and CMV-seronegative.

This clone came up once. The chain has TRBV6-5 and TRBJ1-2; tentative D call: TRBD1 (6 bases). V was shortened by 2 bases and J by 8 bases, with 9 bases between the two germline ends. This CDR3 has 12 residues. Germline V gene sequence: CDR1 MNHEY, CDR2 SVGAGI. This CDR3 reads CASSYTGRGYTF. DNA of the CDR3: TGTGCCAGCAGTTACACAGGGCGCGGCTACACCTTC.

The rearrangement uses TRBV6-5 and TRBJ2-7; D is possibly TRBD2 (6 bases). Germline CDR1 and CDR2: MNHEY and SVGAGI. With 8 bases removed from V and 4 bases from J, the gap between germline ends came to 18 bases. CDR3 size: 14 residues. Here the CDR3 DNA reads TGTGCCAGCGCGGGACCGGGAAAGGGGTACGAGCAGTACTTC. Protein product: CASAGPGKGYEQYF.

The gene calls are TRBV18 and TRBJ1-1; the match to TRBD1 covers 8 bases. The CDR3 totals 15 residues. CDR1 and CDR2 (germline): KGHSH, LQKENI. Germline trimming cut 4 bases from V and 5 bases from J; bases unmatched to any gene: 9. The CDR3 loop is CASSLTTGGDTEAFF. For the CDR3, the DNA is TGTGCCAGCTCACTAACCACAGGGGGGGATACTGAAGCTTTCTTT.

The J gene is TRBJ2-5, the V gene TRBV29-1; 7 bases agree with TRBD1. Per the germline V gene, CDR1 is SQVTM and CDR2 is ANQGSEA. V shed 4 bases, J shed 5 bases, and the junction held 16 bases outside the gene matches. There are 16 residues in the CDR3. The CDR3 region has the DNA TGCAGCGTTGTGGGATTCAAAGACAGGGTTTGGGAGACCCAGTACTTC. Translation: CSVVGFKDRVWETQYF.

The DNA for the CDR3 is TGTGCCAGCAGCTTAATGGCGGCGGCCTACGAGCAGTACTTC. This encodes CASSLMAAAYEQYF. The V call is TRBV7-2, the J call TRBJ2-7; D is unclear. Germline CDR1 is SGHTA and CDR2 is FQGNSA. The germline V and J ends were trimmed by 2 bases and 2 bases, with 10 bases remaining between them. CDR3 length: 14 amino acids. Together with reference TRBV7-2 and TRBJ2-7, the CDR3 gives the full variable domain: GAGVSQSPSNKVTEKGKDVELRCDPISGHTALYWYRQSLGQGLEFLIYFQGNSAPDKSGLPSDRFSAERTGGSVSTLTIQRTQQEDSAVYLCASSLMAAAYEQYFGPGTRLTVT.

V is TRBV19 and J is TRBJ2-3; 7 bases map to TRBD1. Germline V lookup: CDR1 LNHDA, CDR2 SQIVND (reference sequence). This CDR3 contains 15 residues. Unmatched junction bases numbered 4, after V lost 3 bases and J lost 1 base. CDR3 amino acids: CASSIATGGTDTQYF. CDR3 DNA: TGTGCCAGTAGTATTGCCACAGGGGGCACAGATACGCAGTATTTT.

The CDR3 nucleotides read TGTGCCAGCAGTACACCCGGGACAGGGTTGAACACTGAAGCTTTCTTT. It codes for CASSTPGTGLNTEAFF. The rearrangement links TRBV28 to TRBJ1-1, with 9 bases identical to TRBD1. With 5 bases clipped from V and 0 bases from J, the junction kept 7 bases outside the gene matches. CDR1 is MDHEN and CDR2 is SYDVKM in the germline V gene. This CDR3 has 16 residues.

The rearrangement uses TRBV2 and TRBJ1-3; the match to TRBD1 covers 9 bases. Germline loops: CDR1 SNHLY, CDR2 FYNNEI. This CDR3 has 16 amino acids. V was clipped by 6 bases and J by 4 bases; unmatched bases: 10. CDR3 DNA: TGTGCCAGCAGCGGGACCTGGACAGGGGAAGGAAACACCATATATTTT. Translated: CASSGTWTGEGNTIYF.

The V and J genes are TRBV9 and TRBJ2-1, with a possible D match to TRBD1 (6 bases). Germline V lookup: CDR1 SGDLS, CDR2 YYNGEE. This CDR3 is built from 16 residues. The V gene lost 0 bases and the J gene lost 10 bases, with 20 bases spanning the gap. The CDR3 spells CASSVATGSGGGEQFF. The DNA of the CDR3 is TGTGCCAGCAGCGTAGCTACAGGGTCTGGCGGCGGAGAGCAGTTCTTC. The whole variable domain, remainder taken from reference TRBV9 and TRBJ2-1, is DSGVTQTPKHLITATGQRVTLRCSPRSGDLSVYWYQQSLDQGLQFLIQYYNGEERAKGNILERFSAQQFPDLHSELNLSSLELGDSALYFCASSVATGSGGGEQFFGPGTRLTVL.

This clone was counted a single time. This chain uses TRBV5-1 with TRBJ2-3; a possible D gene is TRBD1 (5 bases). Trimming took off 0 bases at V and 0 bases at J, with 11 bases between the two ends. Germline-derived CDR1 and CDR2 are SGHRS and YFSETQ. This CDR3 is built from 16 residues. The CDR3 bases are TGCGCCAGCAGCTTGGACCAGGGCACTAGCACAGATACGCAGTATTTT. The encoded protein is CASSLDQGTSTDTQYF.

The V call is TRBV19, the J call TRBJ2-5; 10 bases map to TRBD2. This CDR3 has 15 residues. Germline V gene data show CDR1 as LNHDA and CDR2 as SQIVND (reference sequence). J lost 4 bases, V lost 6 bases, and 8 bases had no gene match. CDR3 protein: CASRLAGGGRETQYF. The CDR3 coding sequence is TGTGCCAGTAGATTAGCGGGAGGCGGCCGAGAGACCCAGTACTTC.

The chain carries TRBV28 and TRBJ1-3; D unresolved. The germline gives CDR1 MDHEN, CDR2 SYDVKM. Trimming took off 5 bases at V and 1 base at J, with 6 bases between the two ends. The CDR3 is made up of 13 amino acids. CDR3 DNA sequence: TGTGCCAGCAGTGTGCGGTCTGGAAACACCATATATTTT. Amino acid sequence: CASSVRSGNTIYF. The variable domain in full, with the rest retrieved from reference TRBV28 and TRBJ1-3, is DVKVTQSSRYLVKRTGEKVFLECVQDMDHENMFWYRQDPGLGLRLIYFSYDVKMKEKGDIPEGYSVSREKKERFSLILESASTNQTSMYLCASSVRSGNTIYFGEGSWLTVV.

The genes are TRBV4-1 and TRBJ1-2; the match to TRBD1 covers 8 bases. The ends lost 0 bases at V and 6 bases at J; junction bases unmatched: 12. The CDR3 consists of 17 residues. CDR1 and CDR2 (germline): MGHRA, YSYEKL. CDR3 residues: CASSQDVTMTGVHGYTF. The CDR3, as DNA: TGCGCCAGCAGCCAAGACGTGACCATGACAGGGGTACATGGCTACACCTTC.

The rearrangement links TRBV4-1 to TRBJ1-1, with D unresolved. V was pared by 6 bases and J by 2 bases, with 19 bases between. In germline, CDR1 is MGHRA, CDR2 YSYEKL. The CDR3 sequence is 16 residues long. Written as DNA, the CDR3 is TGCGCCAGCAGGCCCCCAATCACTACTATCAACACTGAAGCTTTCTTT. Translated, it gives CASRPPITTINTEAFF.

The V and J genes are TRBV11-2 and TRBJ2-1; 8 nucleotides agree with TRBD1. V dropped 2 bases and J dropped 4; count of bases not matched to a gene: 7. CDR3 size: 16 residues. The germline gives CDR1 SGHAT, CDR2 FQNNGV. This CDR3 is CASSLFPGQGYNEQFF. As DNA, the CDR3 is TGTGCCAGCAGCTTATTTCCCGGACAGGGATACAATGAGCAGTTCTTC.

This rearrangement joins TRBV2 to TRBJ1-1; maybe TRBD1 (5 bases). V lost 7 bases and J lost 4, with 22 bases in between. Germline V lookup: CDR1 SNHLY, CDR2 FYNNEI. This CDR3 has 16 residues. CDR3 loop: CASNFEKVGGGTEAFF. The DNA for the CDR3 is TGTGCCAGCAATTTTGAGAAGGTCGGGGGGGGCACTGAAGCTTTCTTT. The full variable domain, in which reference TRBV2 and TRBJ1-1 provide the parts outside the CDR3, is EPEVTQTPSHQVTQMGQEVILRCVPISNHLYFYWYRQILGQKVEFLVSFYNNEISEKSEIFDDQFSVERPDGSNFTLKIRSTKLEDSAMYFCASNFEKVGGGTEAFFGQGTRLTVV.

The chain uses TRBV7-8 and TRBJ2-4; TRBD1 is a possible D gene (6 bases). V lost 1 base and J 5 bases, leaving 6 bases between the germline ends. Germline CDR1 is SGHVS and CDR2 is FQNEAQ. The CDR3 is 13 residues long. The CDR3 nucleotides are TGTGCCAGCAGCTTAGACAGGGAAAACATTCAGTACTTC. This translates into CASSLDRENIQYF.

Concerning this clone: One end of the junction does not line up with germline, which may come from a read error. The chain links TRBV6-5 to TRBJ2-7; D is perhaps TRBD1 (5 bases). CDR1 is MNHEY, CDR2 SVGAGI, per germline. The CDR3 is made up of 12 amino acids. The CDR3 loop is CAGSYSRGEQYF. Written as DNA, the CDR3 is TGTGCCGGCAGTTACTCTAGGGGTGAGCAGTACTTC.

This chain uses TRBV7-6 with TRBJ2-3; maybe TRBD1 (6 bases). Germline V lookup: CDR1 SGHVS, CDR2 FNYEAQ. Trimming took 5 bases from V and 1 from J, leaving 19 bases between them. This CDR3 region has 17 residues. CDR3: CASSPRASGGRTDTQYF. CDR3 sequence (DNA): TGTGCCAGCAGCCCCAGAGCCAGTGGGGGCCGCACAGATACGCAGTATTTT. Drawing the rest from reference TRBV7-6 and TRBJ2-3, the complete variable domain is GAGVSQSPRYKVTKRGQDVALRCDPISGHVSLYWYRQALGQGPEFLTYFNYEAQQDKSGLPNDRFSAERPEGSISTLTIQRTEQRDSAMYRCASSPRASGGRTDTQYFGPGTRLTVL.

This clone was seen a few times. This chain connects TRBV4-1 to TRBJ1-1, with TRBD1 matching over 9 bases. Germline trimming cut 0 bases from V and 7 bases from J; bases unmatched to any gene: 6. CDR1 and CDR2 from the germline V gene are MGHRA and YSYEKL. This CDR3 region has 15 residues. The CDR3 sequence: CASSQDPGTGSEAFF. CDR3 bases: TGCGCCAGCAGCCAAGATCCCGGGACAGGGAGTGAAGCTTTCTTT.